These 23 T cell receptor beta chains share one sample of origin, sequenced in a study of prognosis after radiotherapy for stage I lung cancer (dated by TCRdb to 2020 to 2023). Sequencing relied on an Illumina HiSeq 3000. Two rounds of multiplex PCR were performed to amplify the TCR beta CDR3 region from genomic DNA. In the first PCR round, primers specific to each TRBV and TRBJ gene were used, and the primer sequences were filed in Chinese patent CN105087789A. TCRdb trimmed the raw reads at Q25, called clones with MiXCR and kept productive beta chains. Rows are combined by CDR3 protein, so each entry shows the most common genes and DNA. Counted in this sample were tens of thousands of distinct CDR3 sequences; approximately 44% of them appeared once. The ten largest clones capture roughly a third of the sample. The starting material was PBMCs, obtained before or after stereotactic body radiation therapy (not recorded which). The receptors come from a donor of 50 years or more with non-small cell lung cancer.

Judged by abundance, this clonotype is medium-sized. The chain uses TRBV11-2 and TRBJ2-7; the D is unclear. V was trimmed by 1 base and J by 4 bases, leaving 5 bases between them. This CDR3 is 12 amino acids long. Germline V lookup: CDR1 SGHAT, CDR2 FQNNGV. The CDR3 here is CASSLGVYEQYF. CDR3 coding DNA: TGTGCCAGCAGCTTAGGGGTTTACGAGCAGTACTTC.

This clonotype was detected many times. The chain has TRBV4-1 and TRBJ2-1; TRBD2 is a possible D gene (6 bases). Germline CDR1 reads MGHRA; CDR2 reads YSYEKL. This CDR3 spans 14 amino acids. Trimming took off 0 bases at V and 4 bases at J, with 7 bases between the two ends. Written as DNA, the CDR3 is TGCGCCAGCAGCCAAGAGGGACTTTACAATGAGCAGTTCTTC. Protein product: CASSQEGLYNEQFF.

This clonotype was picked up many times. This chain joins TRBV29-1 and TRBJ2-2; 10 bases match TRBD1. The CDR3 totals 13 residues. The V segment lost 6 bases and the J segment 6 bases; nucleotides outside the gene matches: 4. Germline CDR1 is SQVTM and CDR2 is ANQGSEA. This CDR3 is CSVRDRGPGELFF. The CDR3 DNA sequence: TGCAGCGTGAGGGACAGGGGACCCGGGGAGCTGTTTTTT.

This clonotype was counted ten times or more. This chain uses TRBV5-6 with TRBJ2-3; TRBD2 agrees at 9 bases. CDR3 length equals 14 residues. Losses at the gene ends were 4 bases for V and 5 bases for J; bases not matched to a gene: 5. Germline V lookup: CDR1 SGHDT, CDR2 YYEEEE. The CDR3 DNA follows: TGTGCCAGCAGCCCCGCTAGCGGGAAAGATACGCAGTATTTT. Its translation: CASSPASGKDTQYF. Based on the CDR3 plus reference TRBV5-6 and TRBJ2-3, the full variable domain is DAGVTQSPTHLIKTRGQQVTLRCSPKSGHDTVSWYQQALGQGPQFIFQYYEEEERQRGNFPDRFSGHQFPNYSSELNVNALLLGDSALYLCASSPASGKDTQYFGPGTRLTVL.

This clonotype was counted many times. CDR3 residues: CASSLGGAGGQETQYF. CDR3 DNA: TGCGCCAGCAGCTTGGGAGGAGCGGGGGGACAAGAGACCCAGTACTTC. The rearrangement joins TRBV5-1 to TRBJ2-5, with 9 nucleotides matching TRBD2. CDR3 length equals 16 residues. The trim removed 0 bases at V and 2 bases at J, leaving 5 bases unmatched. Per germline, CDR1 SGHRS and CDR2 YFSETQ.

This clonotype was detected ten times or more. The genes are TRBV5-1 and TRBJ2-7; D possibly corresponds to TRBD2 (5 bases). The CDR3 runs 14 residues. CDR1 and CDR2 from the germline V gene are SGHRS and YFSETQ. V lost 0 bases and J lost 4, with 11 bases in between. CDR3 region: CASSLDGLKYEQYF. DNA for the CDR3: TGCGCCAGCAGCTTGGATGGACTCAAGTACGAGCAGTACTTC.

This clonotype was observed at least ten times. CDR3 nucleotides: TGTGCCAGCAGCTTCCTTGCGTCATTCTACGAGCAGTACTTC. It translates to CASSFLASFYEQYF. The chain has TRBV7-2 and TRBJ2-7; the D is unclear. Germline values: CDR1 SGHTA, CDR2 FQGNSA. Trimming left V 3 bases short and J 3 bases short, with 12 bases between. This CDR3 has 14 residues.

In its sample, this clonotype was seen many times. The genes are TRBV4-3 and TRBJ2-2; 7 nucleotides align to TRBD1. Per germline, CDR1 LGHNA and CDR2 YSLEER. There are 15 residues in the CDR3. With V trimmed by 4 bases and J by 6 bases, 8 bases remained unmatched. The DNA for the CDR3 is TGCGCCAGCAGCCGGATACAGGGGTGGGCCGGGGAGCTGTTTTTT. Translation: CASSRIQGWAGELFF.

In this sample, this clonotype turned up a few times. V and J are TRBV11-2 and TRBJ2-7; unclear D gene. V shed 6 bases and J shed 3 bases, with 18 bases lying between them. Per the germline V gene, CDR1 is SGHAT and CDR2 is FQNNGV. The CDR3 consists of 15 residues. CDR3 loop: CASSEGEREIYEQYF. CDR3 DNA: TGTGCCAGCAGTGAAGGCGAGCGCGAAATCTACGAGCAGTACTTC.

The gene calls are TRBV9 and TRBJ1-2, with a tentative D call TRBD1 (6 bases). V shed 4 bases and J shed 4 bases, with 20 bases lying between them. CDR1 and CDR2 from the germline V gene are SGDLS and YYNGEE. The CDR3 has 16 residues. Written as DNA, the CDR3 is TGTGCCAGCAGCATCGACCTACACAGGGCCGGCTATGGCTACACCTTC. As protein: CASSIDLHRAGYGYTF.

There are many counts of this clonotype. The chain has TRBV5-1 and TRBJ2-7, with 7 nucleotides matching TRBD2. Looked up from germline, CDR1 is SGHRS and CDR2 is YFSETQ. This CDR3 has 16 residues. J gave up 4 bases and V 2 bases, and 12 bases lay outside the gene matches. CDR3 amino acids: CASSFGGYEGKYEQYF. CDR3 in DNA: TGCGCCAGCAGCTTCGGGGGGTATGAGGGAAAGTACGAGCAGTACTTC.

The chain is built from TRBV7-8 and TRBJ2-7; 13 bases line up with TRBD2. This CDR3 comprises 17 residues. Germline V CDR1 and CDR2: SGHVS, FQNEAQ. CDR3 coding DNA: TGTACCAACAGCTTGTGGACTAGCGGGAGTTTGATGTACGAGCAGTACTTC. Amino acids: CTNSLWTSGSLMYEQYF.

In its sample, this clonotype was seen many times. For the CDR3, the DNA is TGCAGTGCTAGTTCGGTCAACCTATATAATTCACCCCTCCACTTT. Protein sequence: CSASSVNLYNSPLHF. The chain links TRBV20-1 to TRBJ1-6; D uncertain. Deletions cut 3 bases from V and 4 bases from J, with 13 bases between. Germline V lookup: CDR1 DFQATT, CDR2 SNEGSKA (reference sequence). The CDR3 runs 15 residues.

This clonotype was seen many times. The chain recombines TRBV30 with TRBJ1-4; possible D gene TRBD1, 6 bases. Trimming removed 2 bases from V and 7 bases from J, with 14 bases in between. Germline CDR1 and CDR2: GTSNPN and SVGIG (reference sequence). The CDR3 is 14 amino acids. The CDR3 DNA sequence: TGTGCCTGGAGTCAGGACAGAAACCGTGAAAAACTGTTTTTT. Protein sequence: CAWSQDRNREKLFF.

This clonotype has a count of ten or more. This chain connects TRBV28 to TRBJ2-7; D not resolved. This CDR3 has 13 residues. CDR1 MDHEN and CDR2 SYDVKM come from the germline V gene. Trimming shortened V by 2 bases and J by 2 bases, and 7 bases separated the two germline ends. The CDR3 loop is CASSLTGAYEQYF. For the CDR3, the DNA is TGTGCCAGCAGTTTAACGGGCGCCTACGAGCAGTACTTC. Full variable domain (remainder filled in from reference TRBV28 and TRBJ2-7): DVKVTQSSRYLVKRTGEKVFLECVQDMDHENMFWYRQDPGLGLRLIYFSYDVKMKEKGDIPEGYSVSREKKERFSLILESASTNQTSMYLCASSLTGAYEQYFGPGTRLTVT.

Points on this clonotype: A far larger clone lies a single base away; this is likely a read error. The rearrangement uses TRBV6-1 and TRBJ1-2, with D unclear. V was pared by 5 bases and J by 7 bases, with 11 bases between. In germline, CDR1 is MNHNS, CDR2 SASEGT. There are 12 residues in the CDR3. The CDR3 loop reads CASSYVASGYTF. CDR3 coding DNA: TGTGCCAGCAGTTACGTTGCCTCTGGCTACACCTTC.

This clonotype was seen at least ten times. The chain has TRBV20-1 and TRBJ1-4; possible D gene TRBD1, 6 bases. Germline CDR1 reads DFQATT; CDR2 reads SNEGSKA (reference sequence). This CDR3 contains 13 residues. The V gene lost 5 bases and the J gene lost 4 bases, with 11 bases spanning the gap. CDR3 sequence reads: CSAPGQLNEKLFF. CDR3 in DNA: TGCAGTGCTCCGGGACAACTTAATGAAAAACTGTTTTTT.

This clonotype was counted many times. J is TRBJ2-2 and V is TRBV29-1; D ambiguous. Germline lookup yields CDR1 SQVTM and CDR2 ANQGSEA. The V end lost 6 bases, the J end lost 7 bases, and 9 bases lay between the germline ends. The CDR3 contains 11 residues. The CDR3 sequence: CSVPQGGELFF. CDR3 coding DNA: TGCAGCGTGCCCCAAGGCGGGGAGCTGTTTTTT.

This clonotype appeared many times. The chain is built from TRBV6-1 and TRBJ1-3; no clear D gene. The germline V and J ends were trimmed by 2 bases and 4 bases, with 6 bases remaining between them. The germline V gene encodes CDR1 MNHNS and CDR2 SASEGT. This CDR3 is 13 amino acids long. The chain's CDR3 is CASSEHVGNTIYF. Written as DNA, the CDR3 is TGTGCCAGCAGTGAACATGTCGGAAACACCATATATTTT.

This chain connects TRBV6-1 to TRBJ1-6, with D hard to call. Germline CDR1 is MNHNS and CDR2 is SASEGT. This CDR3 spans 15 amino acids. V was clipped by 1 base and J by 6 bases, with 10 bases between them. The DNA for the CDR3 is TGTGCCAGCAGTGAAGGCAGTTTCCTTAATTCACCCCTCCACTTT. Protein product: CASSEGSFLNSPLHF.

This clonotype has ten or more counts. The rearrangement uses TRBV19 and TRBJ1-6; D is unclear. Per germline, CDR1 LNHDA and CDR2 SQIVND (reference sequence). V lost 4 bases and J lost 14, with 18 bases in between. The CDR3 covers 14 residues. CDR3 sequence reads: CASSTGADGSALHF. The CDR3 DNA sequence: TGTGCCAGTAGTACCGGAGCAGACGGGTCGGCCCTCCACTTT.

This chain uses TRBV11-2 with TRBJ2-7; 9 nucleotides align to TRBD2. The CDR3 loop spans 14 amino acids. The V and J ends lost 3 bases and 4 bases, in that order; junction bases with no gene match: 4. Per the germline V gene, CDR1 is SGHAT and CDR2 is FQNNGV. CDR3 region: CASSFGSGSYEQYF. As DNA, the CDR3 is TGTGCCAGCAGCTTCGGTAGCGGGAGTTACGAGCAGTACTTC.

This clonotype was counted ten times or more. The J gene is TRBJ1-2, the V gene TRBV30; D gene uncertain. CDR3 length: 11 amino acids. The V and J ends lost 8 bases and 1 base respectively, with 8 bases between them. CDR1 GTSNPN and CDR2 SVGIG come from the germline V gene (reference sequence). This chain's CDR3 is CAREGNYGYTF. For the CDR3, the DNA is TGTGCCCGAGAGGGTAACTATGGCTACACCTTC.